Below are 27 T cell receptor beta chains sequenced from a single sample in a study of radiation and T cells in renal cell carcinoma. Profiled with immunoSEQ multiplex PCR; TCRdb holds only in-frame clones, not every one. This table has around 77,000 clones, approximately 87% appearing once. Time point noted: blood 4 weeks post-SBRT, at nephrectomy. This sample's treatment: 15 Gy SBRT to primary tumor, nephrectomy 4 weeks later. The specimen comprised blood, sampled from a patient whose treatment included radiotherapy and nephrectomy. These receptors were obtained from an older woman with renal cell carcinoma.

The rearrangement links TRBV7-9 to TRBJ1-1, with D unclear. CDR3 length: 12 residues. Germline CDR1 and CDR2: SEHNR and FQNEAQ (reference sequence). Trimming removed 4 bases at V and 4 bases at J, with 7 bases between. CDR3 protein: CASSWGGTEAFF. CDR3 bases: TGTGCCAGCAGCTGGGGTGGCACTGAAGCTTTCTTT.

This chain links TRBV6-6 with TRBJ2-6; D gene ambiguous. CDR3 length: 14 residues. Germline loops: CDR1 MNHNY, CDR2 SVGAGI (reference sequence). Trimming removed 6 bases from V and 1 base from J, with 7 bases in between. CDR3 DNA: TGTGCCAGCAGAAGAGATTCTGGGGCCAACGTCCTGACTTTC. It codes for CASRRDSGANVLTF.

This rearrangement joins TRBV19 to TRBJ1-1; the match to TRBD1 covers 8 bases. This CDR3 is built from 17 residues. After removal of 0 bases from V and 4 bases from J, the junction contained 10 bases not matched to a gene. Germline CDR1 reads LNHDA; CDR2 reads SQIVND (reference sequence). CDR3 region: CASSIDARGRISTEAFF. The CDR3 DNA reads TGTGCCAGTAGTATAGACGCCAGGGGGCGCATCAGCACTGAAGCTTTCTTT. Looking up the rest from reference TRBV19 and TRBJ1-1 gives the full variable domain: DGGITQSPKYLFRKEGQNVTLSCEQNLNHDAMYWYRQDPGQGLRLIYYSQIVNDFQKGDIAEGYSVSREKKESFPLTVTSAQKNPTAFYLCASSIDARGRISTEAFFGQGTRLTVV.

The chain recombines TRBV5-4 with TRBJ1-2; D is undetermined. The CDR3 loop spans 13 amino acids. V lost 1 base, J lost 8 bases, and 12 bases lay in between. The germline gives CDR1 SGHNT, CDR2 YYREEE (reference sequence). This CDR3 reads CASSLYPPQGYTF. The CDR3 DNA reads TGTGCCAGCAGCTTGTACCCCCCCCAGGGCTACACCTTC. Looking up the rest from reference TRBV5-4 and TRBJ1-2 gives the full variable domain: ETGVTQSPTHLIKTRGQQVTLRCSSQSGHNTVSWYQQALGQGPQFIFQYYREEENGRGNFPPRFSGLQFPNYSSELNVNALELDDSALYLCASSLYPPQGYTFGSGTRLTVV.

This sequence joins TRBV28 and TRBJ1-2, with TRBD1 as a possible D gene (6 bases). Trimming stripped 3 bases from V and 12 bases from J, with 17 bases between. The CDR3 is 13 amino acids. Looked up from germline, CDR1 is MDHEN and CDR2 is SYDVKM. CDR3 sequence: CASSFSLDRHHTF. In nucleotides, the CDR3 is TGTGCCAGCAGTTTTTCTCTCGACAGGCATCACACCTTC.

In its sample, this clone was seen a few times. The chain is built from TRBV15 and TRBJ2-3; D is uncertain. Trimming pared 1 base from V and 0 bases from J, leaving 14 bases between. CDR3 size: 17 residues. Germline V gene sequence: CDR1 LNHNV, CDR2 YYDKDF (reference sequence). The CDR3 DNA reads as TGTGCCACCAGCAGAGGTCCGCGAGGAGACAGCACAGATACGCAGTATTTT. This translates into CATSRGPRGDSTDTQYF. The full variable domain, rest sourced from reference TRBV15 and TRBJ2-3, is DAMVIQNPRYQVTQFGKPVTLSCSQTLNHNVMYWYQQKSSQAPKLLFHYYDKDFNNEADTPDNFQSRRPNTSFCFLDIRSPGLGDTAMYLCATSRGPRGDSTDTQYFGPGTRLTVL.

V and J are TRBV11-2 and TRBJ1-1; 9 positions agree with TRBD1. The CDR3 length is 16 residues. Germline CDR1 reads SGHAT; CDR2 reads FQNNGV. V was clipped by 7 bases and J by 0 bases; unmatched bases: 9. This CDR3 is CASTSGTGFLNTEAFF. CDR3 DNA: TGTGCCAGCACCTCCGGGACAGGGTTTTTGAACACTGAAGCTTTCTTT.

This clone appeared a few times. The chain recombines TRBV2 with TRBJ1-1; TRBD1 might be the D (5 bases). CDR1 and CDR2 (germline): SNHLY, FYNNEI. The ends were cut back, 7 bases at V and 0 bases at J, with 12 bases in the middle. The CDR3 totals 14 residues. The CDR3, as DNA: TGTGCCAGCAAGAGGGGCAGATTGAACACTGAAGCTTTCTTT. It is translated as CASKRGRLNTEAFF.

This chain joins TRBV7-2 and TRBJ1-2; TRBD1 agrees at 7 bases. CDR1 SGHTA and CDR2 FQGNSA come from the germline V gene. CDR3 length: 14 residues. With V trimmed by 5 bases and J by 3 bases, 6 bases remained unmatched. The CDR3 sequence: CASSPSGGYYGYTF. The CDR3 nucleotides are TGTGCCAGCAGCCCCTCAGGGGGGTACTATGGCTACACCTTC.

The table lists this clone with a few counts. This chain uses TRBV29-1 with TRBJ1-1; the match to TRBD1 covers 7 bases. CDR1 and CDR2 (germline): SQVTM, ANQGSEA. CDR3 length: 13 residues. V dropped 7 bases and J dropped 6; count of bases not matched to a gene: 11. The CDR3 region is CSARGQPSSEAFF. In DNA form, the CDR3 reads TGCAGCGCCCGGGGACAGCCGTCTTCTGAAGCTTTCTTT.

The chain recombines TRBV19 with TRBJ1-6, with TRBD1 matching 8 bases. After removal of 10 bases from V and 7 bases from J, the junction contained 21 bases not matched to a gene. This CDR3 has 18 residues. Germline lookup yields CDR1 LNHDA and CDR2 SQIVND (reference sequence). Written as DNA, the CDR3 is TGTGCCACCGCGAATACCGGAAACAGGGGGGCTTCGAATTCACCCCTCCACTTT. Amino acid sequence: CATANTGNRGASNSPLHF.

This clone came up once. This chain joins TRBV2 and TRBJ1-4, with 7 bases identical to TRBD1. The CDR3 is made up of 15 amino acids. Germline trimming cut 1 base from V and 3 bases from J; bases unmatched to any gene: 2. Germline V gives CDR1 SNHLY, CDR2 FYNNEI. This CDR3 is CASSEGGQPNEKLFF. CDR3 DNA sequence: TGTGCCAGCAGTGAAGGGGGACAGCCTAATGAAAAACTGTTTTTT.

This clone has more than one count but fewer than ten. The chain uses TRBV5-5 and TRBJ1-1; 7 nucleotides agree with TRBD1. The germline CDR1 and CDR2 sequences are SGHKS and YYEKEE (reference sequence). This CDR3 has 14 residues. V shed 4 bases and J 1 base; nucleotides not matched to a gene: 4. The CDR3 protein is CASSTRTGNTEAFF. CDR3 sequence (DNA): TGTGCCAGCAGCACTCGGACAGGGAACACTGAAGCTTTCTTT.

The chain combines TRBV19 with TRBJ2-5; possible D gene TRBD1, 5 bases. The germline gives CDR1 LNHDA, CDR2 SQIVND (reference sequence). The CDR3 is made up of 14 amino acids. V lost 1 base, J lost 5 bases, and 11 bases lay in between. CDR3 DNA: TGTGCCAGTAGTATAGTTCAGGGTACGGAGACCCAGTACTTC. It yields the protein CASSIVQGTETQYF.

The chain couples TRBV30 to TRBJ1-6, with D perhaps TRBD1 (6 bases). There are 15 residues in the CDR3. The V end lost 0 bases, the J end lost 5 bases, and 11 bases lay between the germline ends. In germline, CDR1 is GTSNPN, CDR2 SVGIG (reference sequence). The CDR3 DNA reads TGTGCCTGGAGTGTACGGGGGCGGGATAATTCACCCCTCCACTTT. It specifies CAWSVRGRDNSPLHF.

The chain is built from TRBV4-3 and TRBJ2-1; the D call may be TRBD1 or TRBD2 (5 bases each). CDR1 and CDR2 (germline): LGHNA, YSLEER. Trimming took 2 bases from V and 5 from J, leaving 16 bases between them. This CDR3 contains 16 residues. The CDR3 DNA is TGCGCCAGCAGCCAATTAAGGGGACGGGTGGACAATGAGCAGTTCTTC. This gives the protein CASSQLRGRVDNEQFF.

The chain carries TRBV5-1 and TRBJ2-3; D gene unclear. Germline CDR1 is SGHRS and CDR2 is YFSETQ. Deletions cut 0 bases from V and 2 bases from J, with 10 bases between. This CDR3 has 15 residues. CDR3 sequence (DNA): TGCGCCAGCAGCTTGGAGGGCCGGAACACAGATACGCAGTATTTT. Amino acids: CASSLEGRNTDTQYF.

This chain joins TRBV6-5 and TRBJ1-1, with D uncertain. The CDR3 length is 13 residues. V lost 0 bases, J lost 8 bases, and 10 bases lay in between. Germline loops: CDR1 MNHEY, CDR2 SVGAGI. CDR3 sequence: CASSYSKETEAFF. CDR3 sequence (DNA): TGTGCCAGCAGTTACTCGAAGGAGACAGAAGCTTTCTTT.

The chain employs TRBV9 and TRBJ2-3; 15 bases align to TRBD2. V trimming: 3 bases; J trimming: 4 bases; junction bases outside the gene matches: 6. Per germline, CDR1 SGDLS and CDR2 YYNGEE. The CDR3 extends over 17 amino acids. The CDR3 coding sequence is TGTGCCAGCAGCGGAGGACTAGCGGGAGGGTGGGCAGATACGCAGTATTTT. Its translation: CASSGGLAGGWADTQYF. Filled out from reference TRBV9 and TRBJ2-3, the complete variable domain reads DSGVTQTPKHLITATGQRVTLRCSPRSGDLSVYWYQQSLDQGLQFLIQYYNGEERAKGNILERFSAQQFPDLHSELNLSSLELGDSALYFCASSGGLAGGWADTQYFGPGTRLTVL.

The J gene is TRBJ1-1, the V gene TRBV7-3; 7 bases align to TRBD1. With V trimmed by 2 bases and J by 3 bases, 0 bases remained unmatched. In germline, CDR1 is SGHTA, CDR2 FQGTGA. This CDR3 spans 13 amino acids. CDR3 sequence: CASSLDRDTEAFF. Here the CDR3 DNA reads TGTGCCAGCAGCTTAGACAGGGACACTGAAGCTTTCTTT.

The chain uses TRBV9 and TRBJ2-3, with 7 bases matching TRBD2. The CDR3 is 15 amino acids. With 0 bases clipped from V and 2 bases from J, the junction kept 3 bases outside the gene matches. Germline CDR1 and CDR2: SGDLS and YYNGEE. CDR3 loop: CASSVVAGDTDTQYF. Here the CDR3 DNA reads TGTGCCAGCAGCGTAGTGGCGGGGGACACAGATACGCAGTATTTT.

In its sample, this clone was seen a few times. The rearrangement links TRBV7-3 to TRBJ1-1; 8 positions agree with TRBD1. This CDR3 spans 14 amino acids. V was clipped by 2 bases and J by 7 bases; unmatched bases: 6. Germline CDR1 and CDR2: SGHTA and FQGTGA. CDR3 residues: CASSLSQGDNEAFF. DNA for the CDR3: TGTGCCAGCAGCTTATCACAGGGGGATAATGAAGCTTTCTTT.

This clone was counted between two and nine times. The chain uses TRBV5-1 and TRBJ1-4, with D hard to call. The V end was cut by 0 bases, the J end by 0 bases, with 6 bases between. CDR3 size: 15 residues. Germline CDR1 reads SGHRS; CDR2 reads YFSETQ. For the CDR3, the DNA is TGCGCCAGCAGCTTGGGGACCGCAACTAATGAAAAACTGTTTTTT. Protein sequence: CASSLGTATNEKLFF.

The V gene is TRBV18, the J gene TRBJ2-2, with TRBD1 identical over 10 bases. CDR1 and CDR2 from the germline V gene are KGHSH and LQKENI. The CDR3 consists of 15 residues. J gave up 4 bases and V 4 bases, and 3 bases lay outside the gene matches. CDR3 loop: CASSQGQGGTGELFF. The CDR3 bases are TGTGCCAGCTCACAAGGACAGGGGGGCACCGGGGAGCTGTTTTTT.

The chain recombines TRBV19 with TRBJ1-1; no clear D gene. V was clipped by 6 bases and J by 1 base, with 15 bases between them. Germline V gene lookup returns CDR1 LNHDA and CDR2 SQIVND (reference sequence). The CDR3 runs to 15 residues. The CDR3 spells CASRTSLWGNTEAFF. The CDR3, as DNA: TGTGCCAGTAGGACCAGTCTATGGGGGAACACTGAAGCTTTCTTT.

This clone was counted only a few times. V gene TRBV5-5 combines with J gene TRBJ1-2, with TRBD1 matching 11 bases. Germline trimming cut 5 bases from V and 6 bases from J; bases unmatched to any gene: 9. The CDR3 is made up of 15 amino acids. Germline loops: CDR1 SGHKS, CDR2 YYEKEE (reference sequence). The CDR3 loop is CASRGQGAYIHGYTF. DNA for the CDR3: TGTGCCAGCAGAGGACAGGGGGCCTACATACATGGCTACACCTTC.

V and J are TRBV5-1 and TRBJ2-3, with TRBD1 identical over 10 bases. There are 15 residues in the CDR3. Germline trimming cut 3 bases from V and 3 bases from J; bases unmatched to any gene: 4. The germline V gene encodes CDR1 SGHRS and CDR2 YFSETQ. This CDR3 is CASSSGQGWTDTQYF. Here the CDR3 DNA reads TGCGCCAGCAGCTCGGGACAGGGGTGGACAGATACGCAGTATTTT.